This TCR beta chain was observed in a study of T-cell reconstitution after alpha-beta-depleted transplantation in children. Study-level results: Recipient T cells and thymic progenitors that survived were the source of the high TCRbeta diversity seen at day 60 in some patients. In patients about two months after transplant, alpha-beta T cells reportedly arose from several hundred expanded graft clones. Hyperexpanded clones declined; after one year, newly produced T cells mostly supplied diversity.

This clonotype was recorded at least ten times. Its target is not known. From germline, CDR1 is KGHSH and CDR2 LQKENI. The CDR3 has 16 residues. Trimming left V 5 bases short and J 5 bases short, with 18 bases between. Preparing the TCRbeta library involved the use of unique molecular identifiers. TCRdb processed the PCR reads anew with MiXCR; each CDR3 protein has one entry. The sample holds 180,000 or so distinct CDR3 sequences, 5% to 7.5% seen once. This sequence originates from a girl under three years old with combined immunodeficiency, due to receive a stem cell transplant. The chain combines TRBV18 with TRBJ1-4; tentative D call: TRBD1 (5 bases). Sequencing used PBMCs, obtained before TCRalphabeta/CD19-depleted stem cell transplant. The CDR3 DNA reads TGTGCCAGCTCAACAGAACAAGACAGCGGGAATGAAAAACTGTTTTTT. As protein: CASSTEQDSGNEKLFF.